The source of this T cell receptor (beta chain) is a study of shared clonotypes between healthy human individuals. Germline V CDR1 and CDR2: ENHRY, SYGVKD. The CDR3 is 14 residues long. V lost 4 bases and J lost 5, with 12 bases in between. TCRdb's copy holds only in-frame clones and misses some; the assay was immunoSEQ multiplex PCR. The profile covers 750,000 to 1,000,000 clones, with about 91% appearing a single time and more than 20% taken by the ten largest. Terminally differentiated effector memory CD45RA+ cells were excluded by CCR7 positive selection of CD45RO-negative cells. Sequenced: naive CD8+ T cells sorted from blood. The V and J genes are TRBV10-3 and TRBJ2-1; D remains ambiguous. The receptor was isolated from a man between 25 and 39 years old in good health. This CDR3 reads CAISGYLEDNEQFF. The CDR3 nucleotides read TGTGCCATCAGTGGATACCTAGAGGACAATGAGCAGTTCTTC.